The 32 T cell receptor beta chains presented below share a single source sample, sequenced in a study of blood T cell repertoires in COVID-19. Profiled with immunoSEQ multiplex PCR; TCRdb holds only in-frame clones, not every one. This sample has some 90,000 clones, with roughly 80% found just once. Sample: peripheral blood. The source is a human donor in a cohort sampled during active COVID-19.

In nucleotides, the CDR3 is TGTGCCAGCAGTTCGGTAAGGAACGGGGGACTCCCGGGAAACACTGAAGCTTTCTTT. It specifies CASSSVRNGGLPGNTEAFF. The J gene is TRBJ1-1, the V gene TRBV27; D is possibly TRBD1 (5 bases). CDR1 is MNHEY, CDR2 SMNVEV, per germline (reference sequence). CDR3 length: 19 amino acids. V was shortened by 4 bases and J by 2 bases, with 26 bases between the two germline ends.

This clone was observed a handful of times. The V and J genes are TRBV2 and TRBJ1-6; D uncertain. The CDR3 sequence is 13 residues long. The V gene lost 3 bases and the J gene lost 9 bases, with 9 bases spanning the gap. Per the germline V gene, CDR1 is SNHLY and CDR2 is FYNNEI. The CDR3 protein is CASSENEISPLHF. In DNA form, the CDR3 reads TGTGCCAGCAGTGAGAACGAGATTTCACCCCTCCACTTT.

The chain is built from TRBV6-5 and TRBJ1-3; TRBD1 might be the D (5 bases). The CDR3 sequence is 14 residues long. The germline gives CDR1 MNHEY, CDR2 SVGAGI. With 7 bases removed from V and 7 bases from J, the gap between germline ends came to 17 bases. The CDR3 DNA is TGTGCCAGCATTATAGTATTAGGGGTGAACACCATATATTTT. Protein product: CASIIVLGVNTIYF.

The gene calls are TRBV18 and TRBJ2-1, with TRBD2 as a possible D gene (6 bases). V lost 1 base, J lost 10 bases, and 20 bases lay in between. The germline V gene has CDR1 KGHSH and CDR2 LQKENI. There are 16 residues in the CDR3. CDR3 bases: TGTGCCAGCTCACCACGGACGGGACTCCTGGGCCAGGAGCAGTTCTTC. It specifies CASSPRTGLLGQEQFF.

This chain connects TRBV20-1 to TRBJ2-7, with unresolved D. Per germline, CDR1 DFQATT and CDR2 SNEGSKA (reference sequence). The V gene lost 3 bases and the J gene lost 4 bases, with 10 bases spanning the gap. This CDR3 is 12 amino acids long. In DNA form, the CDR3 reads TGCAGTGCTAGTAATAGACTTTACGAGCAGTACTTC. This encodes CSASNRLYEQYF.

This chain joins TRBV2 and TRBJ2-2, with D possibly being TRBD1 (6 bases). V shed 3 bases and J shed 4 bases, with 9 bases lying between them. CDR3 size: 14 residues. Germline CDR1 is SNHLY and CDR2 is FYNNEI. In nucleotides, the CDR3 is TGTGCCAGCAGTGATAGGACAGTCACCGGGGAGCTGTTTTTT. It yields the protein CASSDRTVTGELFF.

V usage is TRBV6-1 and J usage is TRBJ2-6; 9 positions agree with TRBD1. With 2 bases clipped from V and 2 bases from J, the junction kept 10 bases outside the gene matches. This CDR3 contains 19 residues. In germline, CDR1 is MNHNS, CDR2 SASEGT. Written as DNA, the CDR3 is TGTGCCAGCAGTGAACGGGGGGACAGGGTGGTAGCTGGGGCCAACGTCCTGACTTTC. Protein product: CASSERGDRVVAGANVLTF.

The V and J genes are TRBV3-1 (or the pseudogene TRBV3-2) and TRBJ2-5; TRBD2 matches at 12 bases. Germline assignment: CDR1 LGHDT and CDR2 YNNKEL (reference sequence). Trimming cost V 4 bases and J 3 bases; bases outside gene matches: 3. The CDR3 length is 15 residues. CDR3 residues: CASSLRTSGEETQYF. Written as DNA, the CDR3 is TGTGCCAGCAGCCTCAGGACTAGCGGGGAAGAGACCCAGTACTTC.

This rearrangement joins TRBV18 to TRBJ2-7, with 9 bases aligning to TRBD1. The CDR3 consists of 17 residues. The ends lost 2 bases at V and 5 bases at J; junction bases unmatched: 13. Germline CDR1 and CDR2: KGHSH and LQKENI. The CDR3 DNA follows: TGTGCCAGCTCACCAGGTCCCGGGACAGGGAGGAGGAACGAGCAGTACTTC. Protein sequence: CASSPGPGTGRRNEQYF.

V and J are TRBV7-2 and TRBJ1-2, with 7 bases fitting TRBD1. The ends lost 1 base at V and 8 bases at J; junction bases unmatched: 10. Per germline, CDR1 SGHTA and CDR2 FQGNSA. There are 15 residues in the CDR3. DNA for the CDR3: TGTGCCAGCAGCTTAGTTGAACAGGGGACTCGGGGCTACACCTTC. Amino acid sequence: CASSLVEQGTRGYTF. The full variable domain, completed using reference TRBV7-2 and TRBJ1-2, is GAGVSQSPSNKVTEKGKDVELRCDPISGHTALYWYRQSLGQGLEFLIYFQGNSAPDKSGLPSDRFSAERTGGSVSTLTIQRTQQEDSAVYLCASSLVEQGTRGYTFGSGTRLTVV.

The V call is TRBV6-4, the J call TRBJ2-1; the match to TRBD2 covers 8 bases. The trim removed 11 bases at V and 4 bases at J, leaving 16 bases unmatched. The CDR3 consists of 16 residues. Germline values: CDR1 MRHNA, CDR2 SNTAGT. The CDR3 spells CASSFGAGGLYNEQFF. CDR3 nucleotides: TGTGCCTCCAGCTTTGGGGCGGGAGGACTATACAATGAGCAGTTCTTC.

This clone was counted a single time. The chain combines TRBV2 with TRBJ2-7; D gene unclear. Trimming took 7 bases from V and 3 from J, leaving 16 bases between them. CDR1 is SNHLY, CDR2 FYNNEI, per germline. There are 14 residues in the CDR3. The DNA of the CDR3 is TGTGCCAGCATCCCTAATGGGCCCCTCTACGAGCAGTACTTC. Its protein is CASIPNGPLYEQYF. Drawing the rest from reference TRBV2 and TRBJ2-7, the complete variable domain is EPEVTQTPSHQVTQMGQEVILRCVPISNHLYFYWYRQILGQKVEFLVSFYNNEISEKSEIFDDQFSVERPDGSNFTLKIRSTKLEDSAMYFCASIPNGPLYEQYFGPGTRLTVT.

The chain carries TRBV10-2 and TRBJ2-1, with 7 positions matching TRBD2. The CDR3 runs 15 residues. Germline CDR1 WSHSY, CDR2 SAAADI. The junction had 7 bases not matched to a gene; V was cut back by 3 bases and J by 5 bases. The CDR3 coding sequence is TGCGCCAGCAGTGATCCGGCTAGCGGAGACAATGAGCAGTTCTTC. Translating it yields CASSDPASGDNEQFF.

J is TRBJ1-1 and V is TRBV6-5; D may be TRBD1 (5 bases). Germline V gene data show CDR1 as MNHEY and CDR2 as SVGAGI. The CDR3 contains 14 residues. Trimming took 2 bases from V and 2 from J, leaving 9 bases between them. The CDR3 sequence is CASSYGHRNTEAFF. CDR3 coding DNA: TGTGCCAGCAGTTACGGACACCGCAACACTGAAGCTTTCTTT.

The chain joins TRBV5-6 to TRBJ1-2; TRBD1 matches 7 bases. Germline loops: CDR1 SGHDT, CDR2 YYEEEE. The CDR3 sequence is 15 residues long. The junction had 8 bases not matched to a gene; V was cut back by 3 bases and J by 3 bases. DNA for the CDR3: TGTGCCAGCAGCTACCGGGACAGAGTGGACTATGGCTACACCTTC. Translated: CASSYRDRVDYGYTF.

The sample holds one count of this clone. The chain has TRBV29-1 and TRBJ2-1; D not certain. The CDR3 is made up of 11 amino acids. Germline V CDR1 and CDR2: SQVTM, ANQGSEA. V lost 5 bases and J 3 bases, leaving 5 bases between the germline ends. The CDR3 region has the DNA TGCAGCGTTTCTAACTACAATGAGCAGTTCTTC. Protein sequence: CSVSNYNEQFF.

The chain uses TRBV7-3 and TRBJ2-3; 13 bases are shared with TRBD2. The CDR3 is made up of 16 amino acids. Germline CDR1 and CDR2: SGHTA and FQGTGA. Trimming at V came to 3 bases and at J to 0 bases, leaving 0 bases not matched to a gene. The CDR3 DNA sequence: TGTGCCAGCAGCTTGGGACTAGCGGGGAGCACAGATACGCAGTATTTT. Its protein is CASSLGLAGSTDTQYF.

CDR3 in amino acids: CASSLASGYNEQFF. CDR3 coding DNA: TGTGCCAGCAGCTTAGCGTCAGGGTACAATGAGCAGTTCTTC. The rearrangement joins TRBV7-9 to TRBJ2-1; a possible D gene is TRBD1 (5 bases). The germline CDR1 and CDR2 sequences are SEHNR and FQNEAQ (reference sequence). Trimming stripped 0 bases from V and 4 bases from J, with 7 bases between. The CDR3 is 14 residues long.

The CDR3 DNA is TGTGCCAGCAGTCTTACAGGGGTGTCTGAAGCTTTCTTT. Translation gives CASSLTGVSEAFF. The J gene is TRBJ1-1, the V gene TRBV7-9, with 7 bases identical to TRBD1. V dropped 6 bases and J dropped 6; count of bases not matched to a gene: 7. The V gene's germline CDR1 is SEHNR and CDR2 FQNEAQ (reference sequence). This CDR3 region has 13 residues.

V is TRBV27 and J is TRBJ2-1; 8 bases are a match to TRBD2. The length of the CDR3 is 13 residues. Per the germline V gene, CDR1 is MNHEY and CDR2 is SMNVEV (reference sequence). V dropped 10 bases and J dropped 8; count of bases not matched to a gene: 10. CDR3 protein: CATCLREGDEQFF. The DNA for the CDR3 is TGTGCCACTTGTCTCCGGGAGGGGGATGAGCAGTTCTTC.

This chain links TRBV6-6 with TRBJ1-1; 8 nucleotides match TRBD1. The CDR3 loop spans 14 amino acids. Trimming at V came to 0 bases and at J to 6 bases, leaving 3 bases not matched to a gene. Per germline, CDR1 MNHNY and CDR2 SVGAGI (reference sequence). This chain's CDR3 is CASSYSGQGAEAFF. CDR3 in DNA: TGTGCCAGCAGTTACTCCGGACAGGGCGCTGAAGCTTTCTTT.

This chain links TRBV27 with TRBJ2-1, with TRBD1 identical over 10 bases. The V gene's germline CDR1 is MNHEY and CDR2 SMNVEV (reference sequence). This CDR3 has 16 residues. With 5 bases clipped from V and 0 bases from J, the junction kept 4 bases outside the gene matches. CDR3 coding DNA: TGTGCCAGCAGTCCCTGGGACAGGGGCTCCTACAATGAGCAGTTCTTC. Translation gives CASSPWDRGSYNEQFF.

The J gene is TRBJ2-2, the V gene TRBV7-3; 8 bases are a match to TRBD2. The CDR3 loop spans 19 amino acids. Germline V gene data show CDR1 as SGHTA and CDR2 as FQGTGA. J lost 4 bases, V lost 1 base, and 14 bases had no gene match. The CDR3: CASSLNDPGGPESTGELFF. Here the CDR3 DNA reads TGTGCCAGCAGCTTAAATGATCCGGGAGGGCCCGAGAGCACCGGGGAGCTGTTTTTT.

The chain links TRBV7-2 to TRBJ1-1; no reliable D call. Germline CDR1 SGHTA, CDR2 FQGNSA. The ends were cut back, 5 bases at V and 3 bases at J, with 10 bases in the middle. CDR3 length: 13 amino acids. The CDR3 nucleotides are TGTGCCAGCAGCCTCTTCATAGACACTGAAGCTTTCTTT. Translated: CASSLFIDTEAFF.

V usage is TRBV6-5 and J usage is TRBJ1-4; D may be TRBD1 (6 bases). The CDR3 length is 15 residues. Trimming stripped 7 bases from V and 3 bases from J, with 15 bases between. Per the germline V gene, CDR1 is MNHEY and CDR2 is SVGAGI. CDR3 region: CASTHSGAPNEKLFF. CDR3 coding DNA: TGTGCCAGCACTCACTCGGGGGCCCCTAATGAAAAACTGTTTTTT.

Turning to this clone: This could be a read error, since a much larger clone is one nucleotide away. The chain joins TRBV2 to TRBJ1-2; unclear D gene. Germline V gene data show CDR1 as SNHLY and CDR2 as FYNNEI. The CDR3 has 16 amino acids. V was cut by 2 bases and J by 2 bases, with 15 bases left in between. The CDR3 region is CASSEFSLIGNYGYTF. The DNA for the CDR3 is TGTGCCAGCAGTGAATTCTCCTTAATTGGCAACTATGGCTACACCTTC.

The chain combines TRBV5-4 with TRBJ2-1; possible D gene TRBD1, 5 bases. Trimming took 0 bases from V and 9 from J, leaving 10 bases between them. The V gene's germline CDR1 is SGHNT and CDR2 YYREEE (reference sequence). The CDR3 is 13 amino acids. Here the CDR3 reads CASSLESDSEQFF. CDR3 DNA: TGTGCCAGCAGCTTGGAGTCAGACAGTGAGCAGTTCTTC. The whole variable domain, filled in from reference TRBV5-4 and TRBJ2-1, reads ETGVTQSPTHLIKTRGQQVTLRCSSQSGHNTVSWYQQALGQGPQFIFQYYREEENGRGNFPPRFSGLQFPNYSSELNVNALELDDSALYLCASSLESDSEQFFGPGTRLTVL.

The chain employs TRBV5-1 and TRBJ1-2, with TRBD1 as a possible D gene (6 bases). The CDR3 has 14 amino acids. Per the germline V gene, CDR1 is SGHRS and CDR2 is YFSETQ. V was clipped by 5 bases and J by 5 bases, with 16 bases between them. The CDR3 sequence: CASSPMDSTYGYTF. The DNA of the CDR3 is TGCGCCAGCAGTCCCATGGACAGCACGTATGGCTACACCTTC.

The CDR3 sequence: CASSLGSRLETQYF. CDR3 nucleotide sequence: TGTGCCAGCAGCTTAGGGTCGCGATTAGAGACCCAGTACTTC. V gene TRBV11-1 combines with J gene TRBJ2-5, with D hard to call. CDR3 length equals 14 residues. The V end lost 1 base, the J end lost 4 bases, and 10 bases lay between the germline ends. Germline V gives CDR1 SGHAT, CDR2 FQDESV (reference sequence).

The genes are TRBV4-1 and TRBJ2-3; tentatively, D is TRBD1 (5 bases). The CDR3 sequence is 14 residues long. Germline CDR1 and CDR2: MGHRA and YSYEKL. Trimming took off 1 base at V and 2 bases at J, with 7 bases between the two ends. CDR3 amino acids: CASSQGRATDTQYF. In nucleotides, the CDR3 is TGCGCCAGCAGCCAAGGCAGGGCCACAGATACGCAGTATTTT.

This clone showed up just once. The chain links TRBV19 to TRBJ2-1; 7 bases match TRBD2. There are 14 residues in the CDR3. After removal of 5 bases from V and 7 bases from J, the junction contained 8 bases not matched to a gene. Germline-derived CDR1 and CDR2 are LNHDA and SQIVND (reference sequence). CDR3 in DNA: TGTGCCAGTAGTCAGTCTAGCGGTTTAAATGAGCAGTTCTTC. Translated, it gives CASSQSSGLNEQFF.

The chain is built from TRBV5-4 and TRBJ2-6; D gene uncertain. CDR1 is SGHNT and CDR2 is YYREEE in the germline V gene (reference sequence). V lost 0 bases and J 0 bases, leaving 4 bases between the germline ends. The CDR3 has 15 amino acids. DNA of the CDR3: TGTGCCAGCAGCTTGGCCAGCTCTGGGGCCAACGTCCTGACTTTC. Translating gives CASSLASSGANVLTF.